Below are 8 T cell receptor beta chains sequenced from a single sample in a study of human T cells and chemical hapten exposure. Stated time point: healthy volunteer bleed at 2 weeks. Before extraction, the whole blood was not fractionated, and total RNA was taken from it. TCRdb passed the RACE reads through MiXCR, listing each CDR3 protein once. Among about 47,000 distinct CDR3 sequences listed, 3.5% to 5% were seen once. Source material: whole blood. The receptors come from a human donor in good health. Some clones in this sample may be carry-over from other donors' samples.

This clonotype was recorded many times. The rearrangement links TRBV6-1 to TRBJ2-7; possibly TRBD1 or TRBD2 for D (5 bases each). The CDR3 is 13 amino acids. Germline-derived CDR1 and CDR2 are MNHNS and SASEGT. V was shortened by 2 bases and J by 3 bases, with 8 bases between the two germline ends. CDR3 DNA: TGTGCCAGCAGTGAATATGGGGGCTACGAGCAGTACTTC. The encoded protein is CASSEYGGYEQYF.

This clonotype was counted ten times or more. This chain uses TRBV15 with TRBJ2-5; D call uncertain. Germline assignment: CDR1 LNHNV and CDR2 YYDKDF (reference sequence). The CDR3 totals 14 residues. V lost 5 bases and J 2 bases, leaving 12 bases between the germline ends. The CDR3 region is CATSRGSLQETQYF. CDR3 DNA sequence: TGTGCCACCAGCCGTGGGTCTTTACAAGAGACCCAGTACTTC. Variable domain in full (rest from reference TRBV15 and TRBJ2-5): DAMVIQNPRYQVTQFGKPVTLSCSQTLNHNVMYWYQQKSSQAPKLLFHYYDKDFNNEADTPDNFQSRRPNTSFCFLDIRSPGLGDTAMYLCATSRGSLQETQYFGPGTRLLVL.

The rearrangement joins TRBV12-3 or TRBV12-4 to TRBJ2-3; 7 bases map to TRBD2. There are 14 residues in the CDR3. Germline trimming cut 6 bases from V and 3 bases from J; bases unmatched to any gene: 6. CDR3 amino acids: CASSRTSRTDTQYF. CDR3 in DNA: TGTGCCAGCAGCCGGACTAGTCGGACAGATACGCAGTATTTT.

This clonotype was counted at least ten times. V gene TRBV5-4 combines with J gene TRBJ1-3; D may be TRBD1 (6 bases). V was clipped by 2 bases and J by 0 bases, with 12 bases between them. This CDR3 is built from 16 residues. CDR1 and CDR2 from the germline V gene are SGHNT and YYREEE (reference sequence). The CDR3 sequence is CASSFDGQRSGNTIYF. CDR3 nucleotide sequence: TGTGCCAGCAGCTTTGATGGACAGCGCTCTGGAAACACCATATATTTT.

In its sample, this clonotype was seen many times. The chain links TRBV11-2 to TRBJ2-3; the D is unclear. The CDR3 spans 13 residues. V lost 5 bases to trimming and J lost 10 bases, with 16 bases between them. Per germline, CDR1 SGHAT and CDR2 FQNNGV. The CDR3 nucleotides are TGTGCCAGCAGCCCCGTCGTTCGAGCCGCGCAGTATTTT. Residues: CASSPVVRAAQYF.

The gene calls are TRBV6-6 and TRBJ2-1, with 12 positions matching TRBD2. The ends lost 4 bases at V and 7 bases at J; junction bases unmatched: 14. The CDR3 has 18 residues. CDR1 MNHNY and CDR2 SVGAGI come from the germline V gene (reference sequence). Written as DNA, the CDR3 is TGTGCCAGCAGTTCGACTAGCGGGAGAGAGGGTTTCCGGAATGAGCAGTTCTTC. It is translated as CASSSTSGREGFRNEQFF.

The rearrangement uses TRBV6-5 and TRBJ2-1, with unresolved D. The V gene's germline CDR1 is MNHEY and CDR2 SVGAGI. CDR3 length equals 13 residues. V lost 7 bases and J 6 bases, leaving 13 bases between the germline ends. The CDR3, as DNA: TGTGCCAGCACCCCTAAAGAAACCAATGAGCAGTTCTTC. This translates into CASTPKETNEQFF.

The chain carries TRBV11-1 and TRBJ2-7; D possibly corresponds to TRBD2 (6 bases). From germline, CDR1 is SGHAT and CDR2 FQDESV (reference sequence). This CDR3 spans 14 amino acids. V was trimmed by 4 bases and J by 3 bases, leaving 13 bases between them. The CDR3 loop reads CASSSPGLIYEQYF. The CDR3 coding sequence is TGTGCCAGCAGCTCACCGGGACTGATCTACGAGCAGTACTTC.